This section outlines one T cell receptor beta chain sequence together with its context. Its antigen is not known. This entry belongs to a study of T cells after yellow fever vaccination. In the study overall: Researchers used SMART-Seq v4 Ultra Low Input to prepare fractions that had low cell numbers. Study results and limitations: On re-exposure, the response was weaker but peaked faster, at day 5 versus 15. Among primary-vaccination clones, most reappeared after the booster, at almost 98% for CD4 and more than 75% for CD8.

The CDR3 contains 15 residues. V was cut by 7 bases and J by 1 base, with 14 bases left in between. Germline loops: CDR1 ENHRY, CDR2 SYGVKD. Via MiXCR, TCRdb re-called the 5' RACE reads, giving one row per CDR3 protein. There are roughly 500,000 distinct CDR3 sequences in the sample; roughly a fifth occur only once, and more than 13% lies in the top ten. The rearrangement joins TRBV10-3 to TRBJ2-1; either TRBD1 or TRBD2 may fit D (5 bases each). This specimen was PBMCs, taken 15 days after the yellow fever booster vaccination. This clonotype was obtained from a man between 25 and 39 years old who received the YFV17D yellow fever vaccine. The DNA of the CDR3 is TGTGCCATCAACGGACTCAAGGGGTCCTACAATGAGCAGTTCTTC. Its protein product is CAINGLKGSYNEQFF.